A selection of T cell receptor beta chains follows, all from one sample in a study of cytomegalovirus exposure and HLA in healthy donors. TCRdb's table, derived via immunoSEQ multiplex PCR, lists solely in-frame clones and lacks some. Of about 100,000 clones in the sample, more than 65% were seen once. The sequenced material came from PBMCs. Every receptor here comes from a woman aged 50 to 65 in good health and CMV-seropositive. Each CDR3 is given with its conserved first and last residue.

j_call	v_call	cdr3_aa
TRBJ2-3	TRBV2	CASSEHTRDTQYF
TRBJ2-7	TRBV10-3	CAISESSGDYEQYF
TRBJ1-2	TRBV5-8	CASSLAGGEGYTF
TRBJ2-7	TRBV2	CASSLQGILAAEQYF
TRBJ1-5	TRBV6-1	CASTIDRDSNQPQHF
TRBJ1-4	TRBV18	CASSPRLPRLRGEKLFF
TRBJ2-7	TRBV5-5	CASSSTGGSYEQYF
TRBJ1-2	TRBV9	CASSVESGRLGDGYTF
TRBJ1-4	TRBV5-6	CASSLLRGEKLFF
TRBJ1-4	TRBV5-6	CASSPKPGGNEKLFF
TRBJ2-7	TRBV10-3	CAIRPVGEASSYEQYF
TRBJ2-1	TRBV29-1	CSVEAGGRGNEQFF
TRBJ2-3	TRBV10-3	CAISVGQGNTDTQYF
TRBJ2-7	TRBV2	CASTQGAGLLKYYEQYF
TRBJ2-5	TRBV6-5	CASSSPRGGVETQYF
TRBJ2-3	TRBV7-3	CASSSSSLVSDTQYF
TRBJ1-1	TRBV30	CAWKRDRGRLSTEAFF